The 30 T cell receptor beta chains listed next were all sequenced from one sample in a study of blood T cells in healthy people across ages. It was with a sample-barcoded 5' primer and a J-beta primer mix that a second PCR of roughly 7 to 12 cycles was run. TCRdb itself ran the 5' RACE reads through MiXCR, one entry per CDR3 protein. Seen here are about 1.4 million distinct CDR3 sequences, approximately 59% observed once, and the top ten hold under 8.5%. The sample comprised blood. The receptors come from a man between 18 and 35 years old in good health.

The rearrangement uses TRBV20-1 and TRBJ2-5; D is ambiguous. Germline CDR1 DFQATT, CDR2 SNEGSKA (reference sequence). The CDR3 runs 12 residues. The CDR3 reads CCSAVLPAEQYF. The CDR3 DNA is TGCTGTAGTGCAGTGCTACCTGCAGAGCAGTACTTC.

The chain couples TRBV6-2 or TRBV6-3 to TRBJ2-1; D gene unclear. CDR1 and CDR2 from the germline V gene are MNHEY and SVGEGT. CDR3 length: 13 amino acids. The V gene lost 2 bases and the J gene lost 0 bases, with 2 bases spanning the gap. CDR3 DNA: TGTGCCAGCAGTTACCTCTCCTACAATGAGCAGTTCTTC. Residues: CASSYLSYNEQFF.

J is TRBJ1-2 and V is TRBV7-9; TRBD1 is a possible D gene (6 bases). Germline V gene sequence: CDR1 SEHNR, CDR2 FQNEAQ (reference sequence). The length of the CDR3 is 13 residues. Between the trimmed V and J ends, which lost 8 bases and 6 bases, there was a span of 16 bases. The CDR3 loop reads CASGEGQGNGYTF. The CDR3 DNA is TGTGCCAGCGGCGAGGGGCAGGGGAATGGCTACACCTTC.

This clonotype was counted between two and nine times. J is TRBJ1-4 and V is TRBV6-5, with a weak D call TRBD1 (6 bases). CDR3 length: 13 residues. Trimming stripped 5 bases from V and 4 bases from J, with 8 bases between. Germline values: CDR1 MNHEY, CDR2 SVGAGI. The CDR3 nucleotides read TGTGCCAGCAGTCCGGGACATAATGAAAAACTGTTTTTT. This gives the protein CASSPGHNEKLFF.

The gene calls are TRBV29-1 and TRBJ2-7, with D possibly being TRBD1 (5 bases). The germline V gene encodes CDR1 SQVTM and CDR2 ANQGSEA. The CDR3 has 13 residues. V was cut by 4 bases and J by 1 base, with 11 bases left in between. CDR3 sequence: CSVVGAGSYEQYF. The CDR3 coding sequence is TGCAGCGTTGTGGGCGCAGGGTCCTACGAGCAGTACTTC.

The J gene is TRBJ2-5, the V gene TRBV29-1, with TRBD1 as a possible D gene (5 bases). Looked up from germline, CDR1 is SQVTM and CDR2 is ANQGSEA. This CDR3 region has 14 residues. The germline V and J ends were trimmed by 8 bases and 1 base, with 17 bases remaining between them. The CDR3 loop is CSSPKDTLQETQYF. The CDR3 coding sequence is TGCAGCTCCCCGAAGGACACTCTCCAAGAGACCCAGTACTTC.

This clonotype has more than one count but fewer than ten. This CDR3 reads CASSQEPRASGPIAKNIQYF. The CDR3 nucleotides are TGCGCCAGCAGCCAAGAACCACGGGCTAGCGGGCCCATAGCCAAAAACATTCAGTACTTC. The gene calls are TRBV4-1 and TRBJ2-4, with 8 bases identical to TRBD2. There are 20 residues in the CDR3. Trimming at V came to 0 bases and at J to 0 bases, leaving 13 bases not matched to a gene. CDR1 MGHRA and CDR2 YSYEKL come from the germline V gene.

The chain is built from TRBV20-1 and TRBJ1-5, with D possibly being TRBD1 (6 bases). Trimming took off 3 bases at V and 0 bases at J, with 24 bases between the two ends. The CDR3 is made up of 19 amino acids. In germline, CDR1 is DFQATT, CDR2 SNEGSKA (reference sequence). The CDR3 DNA reads TGCAGTGCTAGCCCGTTCTTGGGGGGCACCTTCTATAGCAATCAGCCCCAGCATTTT. Its translation is CSASPFLGGTFYSNQPQHF.

The rearrangement uses TRBV6-5 and TRBJ2-3; D unclear. Per the germline V gene, CDR1 is MNHEY and CDR2 is SVGAGI. The V end lost 4 bases, the J end lost 3 bases, and 11 bases lay between the germline ends. This CDR3 is 14 amino acids long. Written as DNA, the CDR3 is TGTGCCAGCAGTTTTGCACCTTCTACAGATACGCAGTATTTT. Its protein is CASSFAPSTDTQYF.

The chain employs TRBV2 and TRBJ2-5; D is unclear. Germline V lookup: CDR1 SNHLY, CDR2 FYNNEI. The CDR3 is made up of 12 amino acids. The V end lost 4 bases, the J end lost 5 bases, and 8 bases lay between the germline ends. CDR3 sequence: CASSVHLETQYF. In DNA, the CDR3 is TGTGCCAGCAGTGTACACTTGGAGACCCAGTACTTC.

The chain carries TRBV21-1 and TRBJ2-1; TRBD1 is the table's D call and was not checked against the DNA. TRBV21-1 is an annotated pseudogene. CDR3 size: 19 residues. CDR3 nucleotides: TGTGCCAGCAGCAATCCCCCGGGACAGGTTATCGGGGTTCACAATGAGCAGTTCTTC. Its protein product is CASSNPPGQVIGVHNEQFF.

V gene TRBV20-1 combines with J gene TRBJ2-2, with 8 bases that match TRBD2. The CDR3 is 14 amino acids. The germline V gene encodes CDR1 DFQATT and CDR2 SNEGSKA (reference sequence). The junction had 8 bases not matched to a gene; V was cut back by 6 bases and J by 5 bases. This CDR3 is CSAPPGLDTGELFF. For the CDR3, the DNA is TGCAGTGCGCCCCCGGGACTAGATACCGGGGAGCTGTTTTTT.

This chain connects TRBV14 to TRBJ2-7; perhaps TRBD2 as D (6 bases). The germline gives CDR1 SGHDN, CDR2 FVKESK. This CDR3 is 15 amino acids long. The germline V and J ends were trimmed by 0 bases and 3 bases, with 12 bases remaining between them. The CDR3 nucleotides are TGTGCCAGCAGCCAAGAGAGCAGGGACTTCTACGAGCAGTACTTC. It is translated as CASSQESRDFYEQYF.

The CDR3 protein is CASSLDLGSSYNSPLHF. The CDR3 bases are TGTGCCAGCAGCTTAGATCTGGGGAGCTCCTATAATTCACCCCTCCACTTT. This chain uses TRBV7-9 with TRBJ1-6; the D is unclear. Germline CDR1 is SEHNR and CDR2 is FQNEAQ (reference sequence). The CDR3 has 17 residues. Between the trimmed V and J ends, which lost 1 base and 0 bases, there was a span of 10 bases.

This clonotype was seen a few times. CDR3 bases: TGTGCCAGCAGCATTAATACTTACGAGCAGTACTTC. Translating gives CASSINTYEQYF. The chain recombines TRBV11-2 with TRBJ2-5; D is unresolved. The DNA matches TRBJ2-7 better at its end, which makes the J call doubtful. Germline V gives CDR1 SGHAT, CDR2 FQNNGV. CDR3 length: 12 residues.

This clonotype showed up just a few times. The chain recombines TRBV20-1 with TRBJ2-6, with no clear D. The ends were cut back, 3 bases at V and 3 bases at J, with 9 bases in the middle. The CDR3 loop spans 14 amino acids. CDR1 and CDR2 (germline): DFQATT, SNEGSKA (reference sequence). The CDR3 nucleotides are TGCAGTGCTAGGTCTGGGCTTGGGGCCAACGTCCTGACTTTC. Translated, it gives CSARSGLGANVLTF.

As regards this clonotype: The CDR3 end shows no conserved phenylalanine or tryptophan, and so a read error is likely. The chain combines TRBV5-1 with TRBJ1-1; D gene unclear. CDR3 length equals 16 residues. Germline V gene data show CDR1 as SGHRS and CDR2 as YFSETQ. With 0 bases removed from V and 1 base from J, the gap between germline ends came to 13 bases. The CDR3 DNA reads as TGCGCCAGCAGCTTGGTGTCTGTTCGTGGGAACACTGAAGCTTTCTAT. Its protein is CASSLVSVRGNTEAFY.

The rearrangement links TRBV12-5 to TRBJ2-7, with 7 bases identical to TRBD1. This CDR3 has 14 residues. After removal of 3 bases from V and 4 bases from J, the junction contained 6 bases not matched to a gene. CDR1 and CDR2 from the germline V gene are LGHNT and FRNRAP. The CDR3 region is CASGFYTGAYEQYF. DNA of the CDR3: TGTGCTAGTGGTTTTTACACAGGGGCTTACGAGCAGTACTTC.

This clonotype was seen more than once but under ten times. The V gene is TRBV2, the J gene TRBJ2-3; D gene uncertain. The CDR3 spans 11 residues. Trimming left V 8 bases short and J 4 bases short, with 7 bases between. The germline V gene encodes CDR1 SNHLY and CDR2 FYNNEI. CDR3 region: CASLVADTQYF. The CDR3 nucleotides read TGTGCCAGCCTCGTTGCAGATACGCAGTATTTT.

J is TRBJ1-1 and V is TRBV6-2 or TRBV6-3; D unclear. V was shortened by 9 bases and J by 4 bases, with 9 bases between the two germline ends. The CDR3 has 11 residues. Germline lookup yields CDR1 MNHEY and CDR2 SVGEGT. This chain's CDR3 is CASRKATEAFF. Written as DNA, the CDR3 is TGTGCCAGTAGAAAAGCCACTGAAGCTTTCTTT.

The chain is built from TRBV7-9 and TRBJ1-2; D unclear. Germline CDR1 reads SEHNR; CDR2 reads FQNEAQ (reference sequence). V lost 5 bases and J 8 bases, leaving 15 bases between the germline ends. There are 13 residues in the CDR3. The CDR3 DNA reads TGTGCCAGCAGCCTCGGGTTCCGAGAGGGCTACACCTTC. Protein sequence: CASSLGFREGYTF.

This clonotype is a singleton in its sample. J is TRBJ1-5 and V is TRBV6-5; D possibly corresponds to TRBD1 (6 bases). This CDR3 comprises 13 residues. Trimming shortened V by 5 bases and J by 11 bases, and 16 bases separated the two germline ends. Germline values: CDR1 MNHEY, CDR2 SVGAGI. The CDR3 DNA follows: TGTGCCAGCAGTCCCGGACGCCAGGGGACCCAGCATTTT. Translating it yields CASSPGRQGTQHF.

This chain links TRBV11-2 with TRBJ1-4; weak D call: TRBD1 (5 bases). The CDR3 loop spans 14 amino acids. V was trimmed by 5 bases and J by 8 bases, leaving 15 bases between them. CDR1 is SGHAT, CDR2 FQNNGV, per germline. This CDR3 is CASSVQRGREKLFF. In nucleotides, the CDR3 is TGTGCCAGCAGCGTACAGAGGGGAAGAGAAAAACTGTTTTTT. Full variable domain (outside the CDR3, taken from reference TRBV11-2 and TRBJ1-4): EAGVAQSPRYKIIEKRQSVAFWCNPISGHATLYWYQQILGQGPKLLIQFQNNGVVDDSQLPKDRFSAERLKGVDSTLKIQPAKLEDSAVYLCASSVQRGREKLFFGSGTQLSVL.

This clonotype was observed a handful of times. The genes are TRBV4-3 and TRBJ1-6; D remains unclear. V dropped 0 bases and J dropped 10 bases, with 13 bases sitting between them. This CDR3 has 15 residues. The germline V gene has CDR1 LGHNA and CDR2 YSLEER. The CDR3: CASSQDTGIQSPLHF. Written as DNA, the CDR3 is TGCGCCAGCAGCCAAGATACGGGGATTCAATCACCCCTCCACTTT.

This chain uses TRBV5-1 with TRBJ2-5, with 10 bases lining up with TRBD2. The germline gives CDR1 SGHRS, CDR2 YFSETQ. This CDR3 has 14 amino acids. Trimming at V came to 3 bases and at J to 8 bases, leaving 7 bases not matched to a gene. CDR3 protein: CASSSGTSVTTQYF. The CDR3 nucleotides read TGCGCCAGCAGCTCCGGGACTAGCGTTACTACCCAGTACTTC.

The rearrangement joins TRBV19 to TRBJ2-7, with 9 bases that match TRBD1. The germline CDR1 and CDR2 sequences are LNHDA and SQIVND (reference sequence). This CDR3 comprises 14 residues. V lost 5 bases, J lost 4 bases, and 6 bases stayed unmatched. CDR3: CASSAGTGLYEQYF. The CDR3 nucleotides are TGTGCCAGTAGTGCCGGGACAGGGCTTTACGAGCAGTACTTC. Based on the CDR3 plus reference TRBV19 and TRBJ2-7, the full variable domain is DGGITQSPKYLFRKEGQNVTLSCEQNLNHDAMYWYRQDPGQGLRLIYYSQIVNDFQKGDIAEGYSVSREKKESFPLTVTSAQKNPTAFYLCASSAGTGLYEQYFGPGTRLTVT.

The CDR3 nucleotides are TGTGCCAGCAGCCCACGTGTTTCGAGCACAGATACGCAGTATTTT. It is translated as CASSPRVSSTDTQYF. The V call is TRBV5-6, the J call TRBJ2-3; D gene uncertain. CDR1 and CDR2 (germline): SGHDT, YYEEEE. Trimming cost V 4 bases and J 0 bases, with 12 bases left between them. This CDR3 comprises 15 residues.

The rearrangement uses TRBV6-2 or TRBV6-3 and TRBJ2-7; 10 bases are a match to TRBD1. The CDR3 covers 15 residues. CDR1 is MNHEY, CDR2 SVGEGT, per germline. J gave up 2 bases and V 2 bases, and 3 bases lay outside the gene matches. The CDR3 DNA follows: TGTGCCAGCAGTTACGAAGGGACAGGGGCCTACGAGCAGTACTTC. Its protein is CASSYEGTGAYEQYF.

This clonotype came up a few times. V usage is TRBV4-3 and J usage is TRBJ2-5, with D possibly TRBD2 on 5 matching bases. The end of the DNA fits TRBJ2-7 better, so the J call may be wrong. The CDR3 consists of 17 residues. Looked up from germline, CDR1 is LGHNA and CDR2 is YSLEER. CDR3 loop: CASSRTLEGEGRYEQYF. The CDR3 DNA sequence: TGCGCCAGCAGCCGAACTCTAGAAGGAGAGGGAAGGTACGAGCAGTACTTC.

The rearrangement joins TRBV6-5 to TRBJ2-7; no definite D call. Trimming left V 6 bases short and J 9 bases short, with 18 bases between. This CDR3 contains 13 residues. CDR1 is MNHEY, CDR2 SVGAGI, per germline. The CDR3: CASSLLGPPGQYF. CDR3 nucleotides: TGTGCCAGCAGCCTCCTCGGGCCTCCTGGGCAGTACTTC.